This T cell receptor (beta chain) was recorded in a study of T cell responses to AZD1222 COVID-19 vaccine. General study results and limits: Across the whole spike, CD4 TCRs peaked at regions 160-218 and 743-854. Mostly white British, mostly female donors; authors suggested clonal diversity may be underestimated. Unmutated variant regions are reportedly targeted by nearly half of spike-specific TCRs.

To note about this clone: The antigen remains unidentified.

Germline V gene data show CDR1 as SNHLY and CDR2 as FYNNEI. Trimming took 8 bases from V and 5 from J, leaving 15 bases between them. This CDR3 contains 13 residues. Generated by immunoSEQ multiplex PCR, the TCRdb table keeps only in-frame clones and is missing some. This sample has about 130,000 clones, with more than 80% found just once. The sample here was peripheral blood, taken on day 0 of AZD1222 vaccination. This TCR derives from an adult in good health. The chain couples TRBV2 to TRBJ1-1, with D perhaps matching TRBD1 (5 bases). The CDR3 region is CASRAGVWTEAFF. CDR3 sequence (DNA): TGTGCCAGCCGCGCGGGGGTTTGGACTGAAGCTTTCTTT. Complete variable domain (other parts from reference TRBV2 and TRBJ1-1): EPEVTQTPSHQVTQMGQEVILRCVPISNHLYFYWYRQILGQKVEFLVSFYNNEISEKSEIFDDQFSVERPDGSNFTLKIRSTKLEDSAMYFCASRAGVWTEAFFGQGTRLTVV.